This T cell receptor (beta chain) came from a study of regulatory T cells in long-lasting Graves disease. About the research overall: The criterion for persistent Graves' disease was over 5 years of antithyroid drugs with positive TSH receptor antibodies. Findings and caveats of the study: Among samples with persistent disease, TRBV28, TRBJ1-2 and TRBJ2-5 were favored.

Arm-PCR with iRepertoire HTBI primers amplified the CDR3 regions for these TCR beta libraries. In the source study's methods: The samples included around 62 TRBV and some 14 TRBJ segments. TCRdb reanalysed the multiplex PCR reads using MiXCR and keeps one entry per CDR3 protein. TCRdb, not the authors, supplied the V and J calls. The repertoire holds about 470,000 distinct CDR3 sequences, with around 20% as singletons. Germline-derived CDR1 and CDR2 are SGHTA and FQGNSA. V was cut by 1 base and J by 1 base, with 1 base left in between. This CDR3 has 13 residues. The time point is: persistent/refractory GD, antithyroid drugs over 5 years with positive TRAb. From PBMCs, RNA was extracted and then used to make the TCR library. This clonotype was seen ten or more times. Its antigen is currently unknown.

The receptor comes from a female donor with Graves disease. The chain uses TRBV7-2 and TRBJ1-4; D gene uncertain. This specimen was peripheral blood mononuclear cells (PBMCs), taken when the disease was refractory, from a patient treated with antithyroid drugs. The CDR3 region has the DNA TGTGCCAGCAGCTTAGAAACTAATGAAAAACTGTTTTTT. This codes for CASSLETNEKLFF.